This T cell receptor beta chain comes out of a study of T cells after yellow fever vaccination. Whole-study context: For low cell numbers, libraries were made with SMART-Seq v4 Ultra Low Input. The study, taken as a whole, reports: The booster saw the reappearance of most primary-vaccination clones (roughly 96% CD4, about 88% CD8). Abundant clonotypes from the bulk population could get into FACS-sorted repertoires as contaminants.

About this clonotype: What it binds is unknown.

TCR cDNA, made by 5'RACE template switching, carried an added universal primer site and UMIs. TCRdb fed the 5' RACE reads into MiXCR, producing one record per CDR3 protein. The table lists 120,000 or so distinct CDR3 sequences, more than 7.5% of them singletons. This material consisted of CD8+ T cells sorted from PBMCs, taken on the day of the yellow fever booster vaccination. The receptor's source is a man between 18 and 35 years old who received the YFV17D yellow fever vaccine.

The CDR3 loop is CASSQDWAGGPYNEQFF. The CDR3 DNA follows: TGCGCCAGCAGCCAAGATTGGGCGGGGGGGCCGTACAATGAGCAGTTCTTC. J is TRBJ2-1 and V is TRBV4-3; TRBD2 aligns across 9 bases. CDR3 length: 17 amino acids. Unmatched junction bases numbered 7, after V lost 0 bases and J lost 4 bases. Germline lookup yields CDR1 LGHNA and CDR2 YSLEER.